These T cell receptor beta chains were read from a single sample in a study of cytomegalovirus exposure and HLA in healthy donors. The repertoire was sequenced with immunoSEQ multiplex PCR; TCRdb's copy has only in-frame clones and lacks some. The profile shows 200,000 to 250,000 clones, just over 75% of them singletons. The source material was PBMCs. These receptor sequences come from a woman aged 55-69 years in good health and CMV-seropositive. Each CDR3 is given with its conserved first and last residue. The order of the fields is J gene, clone size, V gene, D gene, CDR3 protein, CDR3 DNA. The D gene is left open where the match is weak. The size of a clone is reported for some rows only, either as once, few or many, or as a class for expanded clones.

TRBJ2-1 | . | TRBV7-2 | TRBD1 | CASSPGQVYNEQFF | TGTGCCAGCAGCCCGGGACAGGTCTACAATGAGCAGTTCTTC
TRBJ2-1 | . | TRBV14 | . | CASSQGRYNEQFF | TGTGCCAGCAGCCAAGGCAGGTACAATGAGCAGTTCTTC
TRBJ1-5 | . | TRBV6-1 | TRBD1 | CASKMTGNQPQHF | TGTGCCAGCAAAATGACAGGGAATCAGCCCCAGCATTTT
TRBJ1-4 | . | TRBV18 | . | CASSPPAGVSGEKLFF | TGTGCCAGCTCACCACCGGCGGGGGTCTCGGGTGAAAAACTGTTTTTT
TRBJ2-7 | . | TRBV1 | . | CTSSQRTSGSPSYEQYF | TGCACCAGCAGCCAGCGGACTAGCGGGAGTCCGTCCTACGAGCAGTACTTC
TRBJ1-1 | . | TRBV6-5 | TRBD1 | CASGTGLNTEAFF | TGTGCCAGCGGGACAGGGTTGAACACTGAAGCTTTCTTT
TRBJ1-2 | . | TRBV10-1 | . | CASSEWTGGGYTF | TGCGCCAGCAGTGAGTGGACCGGAGGTGGCTACACCTTC
TRBJ2-7 | . | TRBV11-2 | TRBD1 | CASSFRPGGWYEQYF | TGTGCCAGCAGCTTTCGGCCAGGGGGCTGGTACGAGCAGTACTTC
TRBJ2-7 | . | TRBV10-3 | . | CAISESTGGGYEQYF | TGTGCCATCAGTGAGTCGACGGGTGGAGGCTACGAGCAGTACTTC
TRBJ1-5 | . | TRBV6-6 | TRBD1 | CASRPGTDQPQHF | TGTGCCAGCAGGCCAGGGACAGATCAGCCCCAGCATTTT
TRBJ2-1 | . | TRBV9 | TRBD2 | CASSPRSSGRAGEQFF | TGTGCCAGCAGCCCCCGGTCAAGCGGGAGGGCCGGTGAGCAGTTCTTC
TRBJ2-1 | . | TRBV6-1 | . | CASSGTRQGSSYNEQFF | TGTGCCAGCAGTGGAACCAGGCAGGGGAGTTCCTACAATGAGCAGTTCTTC
TRBJ2-2 | . | TRBV7-2 | . | CASSLAPSGELFF | TGTGCCAGCAGCTTAGCTCCGTCCGGGGAGCTGTTTTTT
TRBJ2-3 | . | TRBV10-3 | TRBD2 | CAISVAGGQDTQYF | TGTGCCATCAGTGTAGCGGGGGGTCAAGATACGCAGTATTTT
TRBJ2-1 | . | TRBV11-3 | TRBD2 | CASSLDQGASGTYNEQFF | TGTGCCAGCAGCTTAGATCAAGGGGCTAGCGGGACCTACAATGAGCAGTTCTTC
TRBJ2-3 | . | TRBV13 | TRBD2 | CASSFVPSRRGASDTQYF | TGTGCCAGCAGCTTTGTGCCTTCCCGGCGGGGGGCTAGCGATACGCAGTATTTT
TRBJ2-3 | . | TRBV7-2 | TRBD2 | CASSLVSAAGVPHTQYF | TGTGCCAGCAGCTTAGTGTCGGCTGCGGGGGTACCGCATACGCAGTATTTT
TRBJ2-7 | . | TRBV10-3 | TRBD2 | CAISGYGLAASYEQYF | TGTGCCATCAGTGGATACGGACTAGCGGCTTCTTACGAGCAGTACTTC
TRBJ1-2 | . | TRBV7-2 | . | CASSLSPGVGGYTF | TGTGCCAGCAGCTTGTCGCCGGGGGTGGGTGGCTACACCTTC
TRBJ2-2 | . | TRBV19 | TRBD1 | CASSADRADTGELFF | TGTGCCAGTAGTGCCGACAGGGCGGACACCGGGGAGCTGTTTTTT
TRBJ2-1 | few | TRBV5-4 | TRBD2 | CASSGTSAVEQFF | TGTGCCAGCAGCGGCACTAGCGCGGTTGAGCAGTTCTTC
TRBJ2-5 | once | TRBV4-1 | . | CASSQGEVETQYF | TGCGCCAGCAGCCAAGGAGAGGTGGAGACCCAGTACTTC
TRBJ2-3 | . | TRBV5-1 | . | CASSLEYGTYTDTQYF | TGCGCCAGCAGCTTAGAATACGGGACATACACAGATACGCAGTATTTT
TRBJ1-3 | . | TRBV30 | . | CAWSNGGARNTIYF | TGTGCCTGGAGTAACGGGGGGGCCCGAAACACCATATATTTT
TRBJ1-5 | . | TRBV7-3 | . | CASSLGGGNQPQHF | TGTGCCAGCAGCTTAGGCGGGGGGAATCAGCCCCAGCATTTT
TRBJ1-1 | . | TRBV5-1 | TRBD1 | CASSADRGSEAFF | TGCGCCAGCAGCGCCGACAGGGGAAGTGAAGCTTTCTTT
TRBJ1-2 | once | TRBV6-5 | TRBD1 | CASRRQGDYGYTF | TGTGCCAGCAGGCGACAGGGCGACTATGGCTACACCTTC
TRBJ1-3 | . | TRBV5-1 | . | CASREGTSGNTIYF | TGCGCCAGCAGGGAGGGTACCTCTGGAAACACCATATATTTT
TRBJ2-3 | . | TRBV5-1 | . | CASSLLSLLDTQYF | TGCGCCAGCAGCTTACTTTCCCTTCTAGATACGCAGTATTTT
TRBJ1-1 | . | TRBV5-1 | . | CASSLQASEGNTEAFF | TGCGCCAGCAGCTTGCAAGCGTCGGAAGGGAACACTGAAGCTTTCTTT
TRBJ2-7 | . | TRBV6-5 | TRBD2 | CASSYSTSGPHEQYF | TGTGCCAGCAGTTACTCGACTAGCGGGCCCCACGAGCAGTACTTC
TRBJ2-3 | . | TRBV5-1 | TRBD2 | CASSLDGGAVTDTQYF | TGCGCCAGCAGCTTAGACGGGGGGGCAGTGACAGATACGCAGTATTTT
TRBJ2-7 | . | TRBV5-4 | TRBD1 | CASSPRGQGYEQYF | TGTGCCAGCAGTCCCCGGGGACAGGGCTACGAGCAGTACTTC
TRBJ2-4 | . | TRBV11-2 | . | CASRKRNIQYF | TGTGCCAGCAGAAAGCGAAACATTCAGTACTTC
TRBJ2-3 | . | TRBV14 | . | CASSLQDTQYF | TGTGCCAGCAGCCTTCAAGATACGCAGTATTTT
TRBJ1-2 | few | TRBV5-6 | . | CASSLSAVNYGYTF | TGTGCCAGCAGCTTGTCTGCAGTAAACTATGGCTACACCTTC
TRBJ1-3 | . | TRBV9 | . | CASSVAGHNSGNTIYF | TGTGCCAGCAGCGTAGCGGGACATAACTCTGGAAACACCATATATTTT
TRBJ1-5 | . | TRBV2 | . | CASSAIGQPQHF | TGTGCCAGCAGTGCAATCGGTCAGCCCCAGCATTTT
TRBJ2-7 | . | TRBV11-2 | . | CASRGGRAYYEQYF | TGTGCCAGCAGAGGCGGGCGGGCTTACTACGAGCAGTACTTC
TRBJ2-7 | . | TRBV6-1 | TRBD1 | CASSEATGANYEQYF | TGTGCCAGCAGTGAAGCGACAGGGGCTAACTACGAGCAGTACTTC
TRBJ1-2 | few | TRBV5-1 | . | CASSLEGGGSGYTF | TGCGCCAGCAGCTTGGAAGGTGGTGGGAGTGGCTACACCTTC
TRBJ2-7 | . | TRBV5-1 | . | CASSRGGTGVLYEQYF | TGCGCCAGCAGTCGGGGAGGGACAGGCGTCCTCTACGAGCAGTACTTC
TRBJ1-1 | . | TRBV18 | . | CASSPGEDTEAFF | TGTGCCAGCTCACCCGGGGAGGACACTGAAGCTTTCTTT
TRBJ1-6 | . | TRBV19 | . | CASSIREDSPLHF | TGTGCCAGTAGTATCAGGGAGGATTCACCCCTCCACTTT
TRBJ2-7 | . | TRBV6-4 | . | CASSVQGGYEQYF | TGTGCCAGCAGTGTTCAGGGAGGCTACGAGCAGTACTTC
TRBJ1-1 | . | TRBV5-1 | . | CASSLGADAEAFF | TGCGCCAGCAGCTTGGGGGCTGACGCTGAAGCTTTCTTT
TRBJ1-1 | . | TRBV9 | . | CASSVDWGPGTEAFF | TGTGCCAGCAGCGTAGATTGGGGGCCAGGGACTGAAGCTTTCTTT
TRBJ1-5 | . | TRBV5-1 | TRBD1 | CASSLQGAAGQPQHF | TGCGCCAGCAGCTTGCAGGGGGCGGCGGGTCAGCCCCAGCATTTT
TRBJ2-5 | . | TRBV7-2 | . | CASSLSGGAGETQYF | TGTGCCAGCAGCTTAAGTGGGGGGGCTGGGGAGACCCAGTACTTC
TRBJ2-7 | . | TRBV6-1 | TRBD1 | CASIRGQGGEQYF | TGTGCCAGCATAAGGGGACAGGGAGGCGAGCAGTACTTC
TRBJ2-7 | . | TRBV21-1 | . | CASSKKGQGYEQYF | TGTGCCAGCAGCAAAAAGGGACAGGGATACGAGCAGTACTTC
TRBJ1-2 | . | TRBV4-1 | TRBD1 | CASSQDHRGQNYGYTF | TGCGCCAGCAGCCAAGATCACAGGGGGCAGAACTATGGCTACACCTTC
TRBJ2-2 | . | TRBV7-3 | . | CASSLIGGHSNTGELFF | TGTGCCAGCAGCTTAATTGGGGGCCACTCGAACACCGGGGAGCTGTTTTTT
TRBJ2-5 | . | TRBV5-1 | . | CASSAQGGETQYF | TGCGCCAGCAGCGCTCAGGGGGGAGAGACCCAGTACTTC
TRBJ1-1 | few | TRBV9 | . | CASRPGGGQGIEAFF | TGTGCCAGCAGACCGGGCGGGGGGCAGGGGATTGAAGCTTTCTTT